Sequencing of this TCR beta chain was carried out in a study of blood T cells in healthy people across ages. General study points: The study found more naive CD4+ cells and higher diversity in long-lived than aged donors.

The authors ran a second PCR of 7 to 11 cycles using a sample-barcoded 5' primer and a J-beta primer mix. A 12-random-nucleotide template-switch adaptor tagged each cDNA molecule. TCRdb re-analysed the 5' RACE reads in MiXCR, keeping a single row per CDR3 protein. This table holds about 720,000 distinct CDR3 sequences, over 20% found once. The germline CDR1 and CDR2 sequences are DFQATT and SNEGSKA (reference sequence). The CDR3 runs 12 residues. This clonotype was counted only a few times. The antigen remains unidentified. One end of the junction fails to match germline, which may point to a read error. Each of the donors had 8 to 10 milliliters of peripheral blood drawn into EDTA-treated Vacutainer tubes.

Sequencing was carried out using blood. The receptor comes from a man between 65 and 85 years old in good health. The chain joins TRBV20-1 to TRBJ2-5, with D perhaps matching TRBD2 (7 bases). The CDR3 is CSAQKGVGGEFF. Here the CDR3 DNA reads TGCAGTGCTCAGAAAGGGGTAGGGGGGGAGTTCTTC.